These 14 T cell receptor beta chains share one sample of origin, sequenced in a study of blood T cells in healthy people across ages. The use of a sample-barcoded 5' primer and a J-beta primer mix characterized a second PCR of about 6 to 11 cycles. A single record per CDR3 protein comes from TCRdb applying MiXCR to the 5' RACE reads. The table has roughly 900,000 distinct CDR3 sequences, roughly 52% seen once. The specimen sequenced was blood. The receptors stem from a man aged 30-40 years in good health.

The sample holds a few counts of this clonotype. This CDR3 is CASSPGGAYETQYF. The CDR3 DNA reads TGTGCCAGCAGCCCCGGGGGGGCCTATGAGACCCAGTACTTC. The chain uses TRBV6-5 and TRBJ2-5; 8 bases are a match to TRBD2. Germline-derived CDR1 and CDR2 are MNHEY and SVGAGI. V lost 6 bases, J lost 5 bases, and 8 bases stayed unmatched. The CDR3 length is 14 residues.

The rearrangement links TRBV6-2 or TRBV6-3 to TRBJ2-5; no clear D gene. The V end lost 7 bases, the J end lost 5 bases, and 11 bases lay between the germline ends. The CDR3 sequence is 12 residues long. Germline-derived CDR1 and CDR2 are MNHEY and SVGEGT. CDR3 loop: CASKQNRETQYF. The DNA for the CDR3 is TGTGCCAGCAAGCAAAATCGGGAGACCCAGTACTTC.

CDR3 sequence: CASSQDRGPSGYTF. CDR3 bases: TGCGCCAGCAGCCAGGACAGGGGACCCTCTGGCTACACCTTC. V usage is TRBV4-1 and J usage is TRBJ1-2, with 9 bases aligning to TRBD1. V lost 3 bases and J lost 7; bases outside the gene matches: 6. Germline loops: CDR1 MGHRA, CDR2 YSYEKL. The CDR3 contains 14 residues.

This clonotype was seen at least ten times. The chain uses TRBV7-2 and TRBJ1-2; D unclear. This CDR3 has 13 residues. Germline values: CDR1 SGHTA, CDR2 FQGNSA. Trimming left V 5 bases short and J 7 bases short, with 14 bases between. DNA of the CDR3: TGTGCCAGCAGCGGCTTGGGGTTGGGTGGCTACACCTTC. Residues: CASSGLGLGGYTF. The full variable domain, with the rest looked up from reference TRBV7-2 and TRBJ1-2, is GAGVSQSPSNKVTEKGKDVELRCDPISGHTALYWYRQSLGQGLEFLIYFQGNSAPDKSGLPSDRFSAERTGGSVSTLTIQRTQQEDSAVYLCASSGLGLGGYTFGSGTRLTVV.

This clonotype was seen only a few times. The rearrangement joins TRBV6-6 to TRBJ2-3; D unresolved. This CDR3 has 14 residues. Looked up from germline, CDR1 is MNHNY and CDR2 is SVGAGI (reference sequence). V shed 11 bases and J shed 2 bases, with 17 bases lying between them. For the CDR3, the DNA is TGTGCCTCTGCCAAGATAACCCTCACAGATACGCAGTATTTT. Translation: CASAKITLTDTQYF.

The CDR3 is CASSPLLAGGRNEQYF. Here the CDR3 DNA reads TGTGCCAGCTCACCGCTCCTAGCGGGGGGACGCAATGAGCAGTACTTC. The V gene is TRBV18, the J gene TRBJ2-7; 11 bases align to TRBD2. CDR3 size: 16 residues. The ends lost 3 bases at V and 7 bases at J; junction bases unmatched: 11. Per germline, CDR1 KGHSH and CDR2 LQKENI. Complete variable domain (other parts from reference TRBV18 and TRBJ2-7): NAGVMQNPRHLVRRRGQEARLRCSPMKGHSHVYWYRQLPEEGLKFMVYLQKENIIDESGMPKERFSAEFPKEGPSILRIQQVVRGDSAAYFCASSPLLAGGRNEQYFGPGTRLTVT.

This clonotype was counted between two and nine times. This chain links TRBV2 with TRBJ1-5, with 8 bases lining up with TRBD1. V was pared by 10 bases and J by 6 bases, with 11 bases of the junction left unmatched. Germline CDR1 and CDR2: SNHLY and FYNNEI. The CDR3 is made up of 14 amino acids. The CDR3 region has the DNA TGTGCCACTTCGCTGGACAGGGTCGGTCAGCCCCAGCATTTT. The encoded protein is CATSLDRVGQPQHF.

The V gene is TRBV20-1, the J gene TRBJ2-5; D not resolved. The ends were cut back, 2 bases at V and 3 bases at J, with 13 bases in the middle. Germline lookup yields CDR1 DFQATT and CDR2 SNEGSKA (reference sequence). This CDR3 contains 14 residues. In DNA form, the CDR3 reads TGCAGTGCTAGACCGCCACGCAGCGAAGAGACCCAGTACTTC. This gives the protein CSARPPRSEETQYF.

This clonotype came up a few times. CDR3 residues: CASSQDRGAADTQYF. CDR3 DNA sequence: TGCGCCAGCAGCCAAGATAGAGGGGCCGCAGATACGCAGTATTTT. The chain carries TRBV4-3 and TRBJ2-3, with D perhaps matching TRBD1 or TRBD2 (5 bases each). The germline V and J ends were trimmed by 0 bases and 4 bases, with 11 bases remaining between them. The germline CDR1 and CDR2 sequences are LGHNA and YSLEER. The CDR3 totals 15 residues.

This clonotype appeared a few times. The rearrangement joins TRBV27 to TRBJ2-2; the D gene is possibly TRBD1 (6 bases). V was pared by 5 bases and J by 4 bases, with 8 bases between. In germline, CDR1 is MNHEY, CDR2 SMNVEV (reference sequence). CDR3 length: 13 residues. In DNA, the CDR3 is TGTGCCAGCAGTACACAGGGCACCGGGGAGCTGTTTTTT. This translates into CASSTQGTGELFF.

This clonotype was seen a few times. The chain has TRBV20-1 and TRBJ2-5; 7 bases are a match to TRBD2. The length of the CDR3 is 13 residues. Germline V gene data show CDR1 as DFQATT and CDR2 as SNEGSKA (reference sequence). The V and J ends lost 3 bases and 4 bases, in that order; junction bases with no gene match: 5. The CDR3 DNA reads TGCAGTGCTAGTCTCGGCGGGGGAGAGACCCAGTACTTC. Its translation: CSASLGGGETQYF.

The chain joins TRBV4-3 to TRBJ1-4; D is perhaps TRBD1 (6 bases). CDR1 is LGHNA, CDR2 YSLEER, per germline. The ends were cut back, 1 base at V and 5 bases at J, with 20 bases in the middle. The CDR3 is made up of 18 amino acids. The CDR3 here is CASSQGSWRGVPNEKLFF. Here the CDR3 DNA reads TGCGCCAGCAGCCAAGGATCCTGGAGGGGGGTACCGAATGAAAAACTGTTTTTT.

This clonotype was detected once. This chain connects TRBV7-9 to TRBJ2-5; no definite D call. This CDR3 has 12 amino acids. V lost 3 bases to trimming and J lost 13 bases, with 15 bases between them. Germline assignment: CDR1 SEHNR and CDR2 FQNEAQ (reference sequence). CDR3 residues: CASSLVAAPWYF. The CDR3 DNA is TGTGCCAGCAGCTTGGTAGCCGCCCCTTGGTACTTC.

The rearrangement uses TRBV6-4 and TRBJ1-5; D ambiguous. CDR1 is MRHNA, CDR2 SNTAGT, per germline. There are 13 residues in the CDR3. The V end was cut by 4 bases, the J end by 3 bases, with 7 bases between. DNA for the CDR3: TGTGCCAGCAGTGCAGGATTCAATCAGCCCCAGCATTTT. It translates to CASSAGFNQPQHF.